A single sample gave rise to the 12 T cell receptor beta chains below, sequenced in a study of T cell responses to AZD1222 COVID-19 vaccine. Only in-frame clones appear in the TCRdb table, and some are missing; sequencing was by immunoSEQ multiplex PCR. The profile shows some 81,000 clones, about 90% of them singletons. Here the sequenced sample was peripheral blood, taken 28 days after the second AZD1222 dose. All receptors derive from an adult who received the AZD1222 COVID-19 vaccine.

The J gene is TRBJ2-1, the V gene TRBV28, with 9 bases identical to TRBD2. V dropped 2 bases and J dropped 9; count of bases not matched to a gene: 8. This CDR3 contains 15 residues. Germline V lookup: CDR1 MDHEN, CDR2 SYDVKM. The CDR3, as DNA: TGTGCCAGCAGTTTAGTAGCGGGAGTTAGGGGTGAGCAGTTCTTC. Translating gives CASSLVAGVRGEQFF.

The chain links TRBV25-1 to TRBJ1-6, with D uncertain. The germline gives CDR1 MGHDK, CDR2 SYGVNS. Trimming pared 5 bases from V and 7 bases from J, leaving 18 bases between. This CDR3 contains 16 residues. As DNA, the CDR3 is TGTGCCAGCAGTCCCCCTGGCGGACGAGGCAATTCACCCCTCCACTTT. This gives the protein CASSPPGGRGNSPLHF.

The chain joins TRBV7-2 to TRBJ1-2, with D perhaps TRBD1 (5 bases). Trimming cost V 6 bases and J 4 bases, with 21 bases left between them. Germline CDR1 is SGHTA and CDR2 is FQGNSA. The length of the CDR3 is 16 residues. CDR3 sequence: CASRVPGFQGPYGYTF. CDR3 coding DNA: TGTGCCAGCAGGGTGCCAGGGTTCCAAGGCCCCTATGGCTACACCTTC. The whole variable domain, remainder taken from reference TRBV7-2 and TRBJ1-2, is GAGVSQSPSNKVTEKGKDVELRCDPISGHTALYWYRQSLGQGLEFLIYFQGNSAPDKSGLPSDRFSAERTGGSVSTLTIQRTQQEDSAVYLCASRVPGFQGPYGYTFGSGTRLTVV.

The gene calls are TRBV28 and TRBJ2-2; 8 nucleotides line up with TRBD2. In germline, CDR1 is MDHEN, CDR2 SYDVKM. This CDR3 is built from 15 residues. J lost 4 bases, V lost 6 bases, and 7 bases had no gene match. The CDR3 DNA is TGTGCCAGCAGCCTTAGCGGGACGGGCACCGGGGAGCTGTTTTTT. Residues: CASSLSGTGTGELFF.

The chain has TRBV7-3 and TRBJ1-4, with D hard to call. This CDR3 contains 17 residues. The germline V gene has CDR1 SGHTA and CDR2 FQGTGA. Trimming took off 2 bases at V and 2 bases at J, with 15 bases between the two ends. The CDR3 is CASSLDRVGRTNEKLFF. Here the CDR3 DNA reads TGTGCCAGCAGCTTAGATAGGGTGGGGAGGACTAATGAAAAACTGTTTTTT.

This chain uses TRBV18 with TRBJ2-2; D is perhaps TRBD1 (5 bases). CDR3 length: 16 amino acids. Per the germline V gene, CDR1 is KGHSH and CDR2 is LQKENI. V lost 5 bases to trimming and J lost 0 bases, with 13 bases between them. Written as DNA, the CDR3 is TGTGCCAGCTCAATTAGACAGAATGCGAACACCGGGGAGCTGTTTTTT. The encoded protein is CASSIRQNANTGELFF.

This clone was seen only once. The chain uses TRBV2 and TRBJ2-3; D call uncertain. This CDR3 region has 15 residues. Trimming removed 6 bases from V and 4 bases from J, with 17 bases in between. Germline V gene lookup returns CDR1 SNHLY and CDR2 FYNNEI. DNA for the CDR3: TGTGCCAGCAGCAGGACGCGCCCTTTCCCAGATACGCAGTATTTT. It yields the protein CASSRTRPFPDTQYF. Variable domain in full (rest from reference TRBV2 and TRBJ2-3): EPEVTQTPSHQVTQMGQEVILRCVPISNHLYFYWYRQILGQKVEFLVSFYNNEISEKSEIFDDQFSVERPDGSNFTLKIRSTKLEDSAMYFCASSRTRPFPDTQYFGPGTRLTVL.

This chain links TRBV30 with TRBJ2-2; D gene unclear. This CDR3 has 12 amino acids. V lost 3 bases, J lost 5 bases, and 7 bases lay in between. Germline CDR1 and CDR2: GTSNPN and SVGIG (reference sequence). CDR3: CAWSTGTGELFF. The DNA of the CDR3 is TGTGCCTGGAGCACCGGGACCGGGGAGCTGTTTTTT.

The rearrangement uses TRBV11-2 and TRBJ2-3, with D uncertain. Germline CDR1 reads SGHAT; CDR2 reads FQNNGV. The V end was cut by 5 bases, the J end by 1 base, with 4 bases between. CDR3 length equals 12 residues. CDR3 in amino acids: CASSRGTDTQYF. DNA of the CDR3: TGTGCCAGCAGCCGCGGCACAGATACGCAGTATTTT.

In its sample, this clone was seen once. The V call is TRBV10-1, the J call TRBJ2-5; D gene ambiguous. Per the germline V gene, CDR1 is WNHNN and CDR2 is SYGVQD (reference sequence). The V and J ends lost 3 bases and 5 bases respectively, with 13 bases between them. The CDR3 sequence is 14 residues long. The CDR3 is CASSDLQERETQYF. The CDR3 DNA follows: TGCGCCAGCAGTGACCTCCAAGAACGGGAGACCCAGTACTTC.

The chain carries TRBV7-3 and TRBJ2-1; D unclear. V gave up 5 bases and J gave up 0 bases, with 11 bases separating them. The CDR3 spans 15 residues. Germline lookup yields CDR1 SGHTA and CDR2 FQGTGA. CDR3: CASSSTYSSYNEQFF. CDR3 coding DNA: TGTGCCAGCAGCAGCACCTATAGCTCCTACAATGAGCAGTTCTTC. Using reference TRBV7-3 and TRBJ2-1 for the parts outside the CDR3, the full variable domain is GAGVSQTPSNKVTEKGKYVELRCDPISGHTALYWYRQSLGQGPEFLIYFQGTGAADDSGLPNDRFFAVRPEGSVSTLKIQRTERGDSAVYLCASSSTYSSYNEQFFGPGTRLTVL.

As concerns this clone: The junction departs from the called germline gene at one end, perhaps through a read error. The J gene is TRBJ1-2, the V gene TRBV29-1, with D perhaps TRBD1 (5 bases). The length of the CDR3 is 13 residues. Germline V gene sequence: CDR1 SQVTM, CDR2 ANQGSEA. The CDR3: CSVEPTTWDYDFF. The CDR3 region has the DNA TGCAGCGTTGAACCGACCACCTGGGACTACGACTTTTTC.